This note documents a single T cell receptor (beta chain) sequence. Its antigen is unknown. Profiling relied on immunoSEQ multiplex PCR, and the TCRdb table lists in-frame clones only, not all of them. The sample records hundreds of thousands of clones, about 95% being singletons. The CDR3 runs 17 residues. Looked up from germline, CDR1 is SGHTS and CDR2 is YDEGEE. V gave up 3 bases and J gave up 0 bases, with 16 bases separating them. The data are from a study of shared clonotypes between healthy human individuals. Study-level information: Each donor had three CD4 naive, three CD4 memory, two CD8 naive and one CD8 memory plate. Findings of the study overall: Incomplete sequencing of sorted subsets was indicated by rarefaction despite large depth. Estimated clonotype richness was generally higher in naive than memory subsets.

Naive CD8 cells, CD45RO-negative and positively selected for CCR7, excluded terminally differentiated effector memory CD45RA+ cells. The gene calls are TRBV5-8 and TRBJ2-1; a possible D gene is TRBD2 (7 bases). The origin of this receptor is a young woman in good health. Sequenced material: naive CD8+ T cells sorted from blood. CDR3 in DNA: TGTGCCAGCAGCTCGGGGGGCCTAACGAGCTCCTACAATGAGCAGTTCTTC. It yields the protein CASSSGGLTSSYNEQFF.